Detailed here is one TCR beta chain. Its antigen is still unknown. Via MiXCR, TCRdb re-called the reads, giving one row per CDR3 protein. The table shows 51,000 or so distinct CDR3 sequences, with less than 20% occurring only once. This specimen comes from a study of T cell repertoires in cytomegalovirus infection. Germline-derived CDR1 and CDR2 are SEHNR and FQNEAQ (reference sequence). V shed 1 base and J shed 4 bases, with 13 bases lying between them. This CDR3 has 15 residues. The TCR originated in a human donor in good health (CMV status not recorded). Some clones in this sample may be carry-over from other donors' samples. The chain recombines TRBV7-9 with TRBJ1-2; D remains ambiguous. The sample in question was CD8+ T cells from cultured PBMCs, obtained from culture after CMV antigen stimulation. This chain's CDR3 is CASSLEILGPYGYTF. DNA of the CDR3: TGTGCCAGCAGCTTAGAGATCCTAGGGCCCTATGGCTACACCTTC.